The T cell receptor (beta chain) under discussion was sequenced for a study of T cell responses to AZD1222 COVID-19 vaccine. Profiling relied on immunoSEQ multiplex PCR, and the TCRdb table lists in-frame clones only, not all of them. The data hold 70,000 to 90,000 clones, with around 86% observed a single time. The CDR3 extends over 16 amino acids. CDR1 and CDR2 (germline): KGHSH, LQKENI. V gave up 2 bases and J gave up 7 bases; unmatched junction bases: 7. The TCR originated in an adult who received the AZD1222 COVID-19 vaccine. The sample here was peripheral blood, taken 28 days after the second AZD1222 dose. V and J are TRBV18 and TRBJ2-1; 11 bases fit TRBD2. In DNA form, the CDR3 reads TGTGCCAGCTCACCATTAGCGGGGGGGCCAGGGAATGAGCAGTTCTTC. Protein: CASSPLAGGPGNEQFF.